This T cell receptor beta chain appears in the sequencing data of a study of cytomegalovirus exposure and HLA in healthy donors. Study outcomes and limitations: Accounts indicate the classifier identified cytomegalovirus status with strong specificity and sensitivity. Under in vitro conditions, three CMV-associated chains were confirmed as specific for CMV antigens. The finding came from a later analysis; first-cohort TCR clusters tended to co-occur in the 95 to 150 validation repertoires.

Assay used: immunoSEQ multiplex PCR; TCRdb lists only in-frame clones, some missing. The repertoire holds around 60,000 clones, with about 91% as singletons. Comments on this clone: What it recognizes is unknown.

The J segment lost 2 bases and the V segment lost 3 bases, leaving 6 bases of the junction unmatched. The CDR3 is made up of 16 amino acids. Germline CDR1 and CDR2: SGHTA and FQGNSA. This TCR was recovered from a woman younger than 35 in good health and CMV-seronegative. V and J are TRBV7-2 and TRBJ2-3, with 9 nucleotides matching TRBD2. The sequencing sample was made of PBMCs. The CDR3 sequence: CASSLGLAQITDTQYF. The CDR3 DNA reads TGTGCCAGCAGCTTGGGACTAGCCCAAATCACAGATACGCAGTATTTT.